These 24 T cell receptor beta chains were all obtained from the same sample, sequenced in a study of CD8+ T cells in alopecia areata. Extracted from the samples, RNA was reverse transcribed into cDNA to serve as the sequencing template. Measured with immunoSEQ multiplex PCR; TCRdb has only the in-frame clones, and not every one. The sample carries 110,000 to 150,000 clones, roughly 62% recorded once. The material was CD4+ T cells sorted from blood, obtained at week 0. These receptors were obtained from a human donor with alopecia areata.

The chain has TRBV14 and TRBJ2-5; D might be TRBD2 (5 bases). Trimming removed 0 bases from V and 5 bases from J, with 10 bases in between. The CDR3 covers 14 residues. Germline CDR1 is SGHDN and CDR2 is FVKESK. As DNA, the CDR3 is TGTGCCAGCAGCCAAGAACTGAGGAGGGAGACCCAGTACTTC. It codes for CASSQELRRETQYF. Drawing the rest from reference TRBV14 and TRBJ2-5, the complete variable domain is EAGVTQFPSHSVIEKGQTVTLRCDPISGHDNLYWYRRVMGKEIKFLLHFVKESKQDESGMPNNRFLAERTGGTYSTLKVQPAELEDSGVYFCASSQELRRETQYFGPGTRLLVL.

The CDR3: CASSGYNEQYF. Here the CDR3 DNA reads TGTGCCAGCAGTGGTTACAACGAGCAGTACTTC. This chain connects TRBV25-1 to TRBJ2-7; no definite D call. This CDR3 has 11 amino acids. The germline V and J ends were trimmed by 4 bases and 5 bases, with 6 bases remaining between them. The V gene's germline CDR1 is MGHDK and CDR2 SYGVNS.

This chain links TRBV2 with TRBJ1-5; no reliable D call. V lost 6 bases and J 4 bases, leaving 10 bases between the germline ends. This CDR3 has 13 amino acids. Germline V gives CDR1 SNHLY, CDR2 FYNNEI. CDR3 sequence: CASSPMLNQPQHF. The CDR3 DNA follows: TGTGCCAGCAGCCCTATGCTGAATCAGCCCCAGCATTTT.

The count of this clone is one. The gene calls are TRBV30 and TRBJ2-4, with D possibly being TRBD2 (6 bases). CDR3 length: 14 residues. Germline values: CDR1 GTSNPN, CDR2 SVGIG (reference sequence). Trimming pared 4 bases from V and 6 bases from J, leaving 16 bases between. The CDR3 region has the DNA TGTGCCTGGACGGGACTCGGAGGTAGAAACATTCAGTACTTC. Amino acids: CAWTGLGGRNIQYF. The entire variable domain, with the rest obtained from reference TRBV30 and TRBJ2-4, is as follows: SQTIHQWPATLVQPVGSPLSLECTVEGTSNPNLYWYRQAAGRGLQLLFYSVGIGQISSEVPQNLSASRPQDRQFILSSKKLLLSDSGFYLCAWTGLGGRNIQYFGAGTRLSVL.

J is TRBJ1-4 and V is TRBV30; D perhaps matches TRBD1 (5 bases). Trimming took off 8 bases at V and 4 bases at J, with 14 bases between the two ends. This CDR3 region has 13 residues. Germline V gene sequence: CDR1 GTSNPN, CDR2 SVGIG (reference sequence). CDR3 in DNA: TGTGCCGTCGATCGGGGGGTTAATGAAAAACTGTTTTTT. Its translation is CAVDRGVNEKLFF. Based on the CDR3 plus reference TRBV30 and TRBJ1-4, the full variable domain is SQTIHQWPATLVQPVGSPLSLECTVEGTSNPNLYWYRQAAGRGLQLLFYSVGIGQISSEVPQNLSASRPQDRQFILSSKKLLLSDSGFYLCAVDRGVNEKLFFGSGTQLSVL.

This chain connects TRBV6-5 to TRBJ2-1; either TRBD1 or TRBD2 may supply D (5 bases each). This CDR3 comprises 15 residues. V dropped 2 bases and J dropped 7 bases, with 15 bases sitting between them. From germline, CDR1 is MNHEY and CDR2 SVGAGI. In nucleotides, the CDR3 is TGTGCCAGCAGTTACGGGGGACGATCCCGGAATGAGCAGTTCTTC. Translating gives CASSYGGRSRNEQFF.

The chain links TRBV29-1 to TRBJ2-7, with TRBD1 identical over 10 bases. Germline values: CDR1 SQVTM, CDR2 ANQGSEA. The CDR3 runs to 16 residues. Germline trimming cut 0 bases from V and 6 bases from J; bases unmatched to any gene: 11. CDR3 bases: TGCAGCGTTGAAGATTGGACAGGGGGTTCCGGGGTCGAGCAGTACTTC. It specifies CSVEDWTGGSGVEQYF.

The genes are TRBV5-4 and TRBJ2-5; TRBD1 agrees at 9 bases. CDR1 and CDR2 (germline): SGHNT, YYREEE (reference sequence). The V and J ends lost 4 bases and 0 bases, in that order; junction bases with no gene match: 4. The CDR3 length is 15 residues. The CDR3, as DNA: TGTGCCAGCAGCGGAGGGACAGGGCACCAAGAGACCCAGTACTTC. Translated: CASSGGTGHQETQYF. The full variable domain, in which reference TRBV5-4 and TRBJ2-5 provide the parts outside the CDR3, is ETGVTQSPTHLIKTRGQQVTLRCSSQSGHNTVSWYQQALGQGPQFIFQYYREEENGRGNFPPRFSGLQFPNYSSELNVNALELDDSALYLCASSGGTGHQETQYFGPGTRLLVL.

V gene TRBV29-1 combines with J gene TRBJ2-5, with D uncertain. V shed 6 bases and J shed 5 bases, with 10 bases lying between them. The CDR3 runs to 11 residues. The germline V gene has CDR1 SQVTM and CDR2 ANQGSEA. DNA for the CDR3: TGCAGCGTGCTGGGTGGGGAGACCCAGTACTTC. It yields the protein CSVLGGETQYF.

The chain is built from TRBV4-3 and TRBJ1-4; D unclear. Germline CDR1 reads LGHNA; CDR2 reads YSLEER. The CDR3 has 13 residues. V lost 1 base to trimming and J lost 7 bases, with 7 bases between them. The CDR3: CASSQGEREKLFF. The CDR3, as DNA: TGCGCCAGCAGCCAAGGAGAGCGTGAAAAACTGTTTTTT.

This chain links TRBV4-1 with TRBJ2-5; D may be TRBD2 (5 bases). Trimming stripped 1 base from V and 9 bases from J, with 6 bases between. The germline gives CDR1 MGHRA, CDR2 YSYEKL. There are 11 residues in the CDR3. The CDR3 is CASSQAGSQYF. Here the CDR3 DNA reads TGCGCCAGCAGCCAAGCGGGGTCCCAGTACTTC.

As concerns this clone: Possible read error: a much larger clone is one base away. The genes are TRBV7-3 and TRBJ1-1, with D possibly matching TRBD1 (5 bases). V was pared by 3 bases and J by 0 bases, with 5 bases between. Per germline, CDR1 SGHTA and CDR2 FQGTGA. The CDR3 loop spans 13 amino acids. The CDR3 protein is CASSLDMNTEAFF. The CDR3 DNA reads as TGTGCCAGCAGCTTGGACATGAACACTGAAGCTTTCTTT.

The genes are TRBV27 and TRBJ1-4; TRBD1 is a possible D gene (5 bases). The germline V gene encodes CDR1 MNHEY and CDR2 SMNVEV (reference sequence). V lost 0 bases to trimming and J lost 7 bases, with 9 bases between them. The CDR3 covers 14 residues. The CDR3 protein is CASSLSGVREKLFF. CDR3 DNA: TGTGCCAGCAGTTTATCAGGGGTCCGTGAAAAACTGTTTTTT.

This clone came up a few times. V usage is TRBV29-1 and J usage is TRBJ2-5; D may be TRBD2 (6 bases). This CDR3 is 10 amino acids long. Germline V gene lookup returns CDR1 SQVTM and CDR2 ANQGSEA. V lost 7 bases and J lost 6, with 9 bases in between. CDR3 sequence reads: CSGGGKTQYF. The CDR3 DNA sequence: TGCAGCGGTGGGGGGAAGACCCAGTACTTC.

The V call is TRBV7-9, the J call TRBJ2-3; D is uncertain. V shed 5 bases and J shed 5 bases, with 8 bases lying between them. This CDR3 is 12 amino acids long. Germline V gene sequence: CDR1 SEHNR, CDR2 FQNEAQ (reference sequence). DNA for the CDR3: TGTGCCAGCAGCGCCTGGGGAGATACGCAGTATTTT. It translates to CASSAWGDTQYF. The whole variable domain, filled in from reference TRBV7-9 and TRBJ2-3, reads DTGVSQNPRHKITKRGQNVTFRCDPISEHNRLYWYRQTLGQGPEFLTYFQNEAQLEKSRLLSDRFSAERPKGSFSTLEIQRTEQGDSAMYLCASSAWGDTQYFGPGTRLTVL.

The J gene is TRBJ1-1, the V gene TRBV13; 9 nucleotides agree with TRBD1. Germline V lookup: CDR1 PRHDT, CDR2 FYEKMQ (reference sequence). V dropped 4 bases and J dropped 5; count of bases not matched to a gene: 11. This CDR3 is 16 amino acids long. CDR3 DNA: TGTGCCAGCAGCTGGCGCATGACAGGGGGTGGGACTGAAGCTTTCTTT. Its protein is CASSWRMTGGGTEAFF.

In this sample, this clone turned up a few times. The chain is built from TRBV5-1 and TRBJ1-3; D unclear. In germline, CDR1 is SGHRS, CDR2 YFSETQ. This CDR3 has 15 residues. The V end was cut by 0 bases, the J end by 4 bases, with 11 bases between. CDR3 DNA sequence: TGCGCCAGCAGCTTGGGAGACGCGGGGGGAAACACCATATATTTT. Amino acid sequence: CASSLGDAGGNTIYF.

Only a few counts were recorded for this clone. The V call is TRBV2, the J call TRBJ2-5; 7 nucleotides line up with TRBD2. Germline V gives CDR1 SNHLY, CDR2 FYNNEI. The length of the CDR3 is 15 residues. J lost 2 bases, V lost 7 bases, and 10 bases had no gene match. The CDR3 protein is CASNYGLAVQETQYF. CDR3 DNA sequence: TGTGCCAGCAACTACGGCCTAGCGGTGCAAGAGACCCAGTACTTC.

This chain links TRBV6-4 with TRBJ2-5; D may be TRBD1 or TRBD2 (5 bases each). The V gene lost 5 bases and the J gene lost 5 bases, with 12 bases spanning the gap. The germline CDR1 and CDR2 sequences are MRHNA and SNTAGT. The CDR3 totals 13 residues. The CDR3 spells CASSTVGDETQYF. The CDR3 nucleotides read TGTGCCAGCAGTACCGTGGGGGACGAGACCCAGTACTTC.

The rearrangement links TRBV2 to TRBJ2-5; a possible D gene is TRBD2 (6 bases). This CDR3 is built from 13 residues. Trimming left V 7 bases short and J 2 bases short, with 11 bases between. Germline V gene data show CDR1 as SNHLY and CDR2 as FYNNEI. The CDR3 region has the DNA TGTGCCAGCAACCTGGACTATCAAGAGACCCAGTACTTC. It translates to CASNLDYQETQYF. Based on the CDR3 plus reference TRBV2 and TRBJ2-5, the full variable domain is EPEVTQTPSHQVTQMGQEVILRCVPISNHLYFYWYRQILGQKVEFLVSFYNNEISEKSEIFDDQFSVERPDGSNFTLKIRSTKLEDSAMYFCASNLDYQETQYFGPGTRLLVL.

The CDR3 DNA is TGTGCCTCGGGGGGCAGGAGTTCCTACGAGCAGTACTTC. Amino acids: CASGGRSSYEQYF. This chain connects TRBV30 to TRBJ2-7, with a tentative D call TRBD2 (7 bases). The germline V and J ends were trimmed by 7 bases and 1 base, with 14 bases remaining between them. The CDR3 spans 13 residues. Germline-derived CDR1 and CDR2 are GTSNPN and SVGIG (reference sequence).

The CDR3 sequence: CASSLGAAGYGYTF. CDR3 DNA sequence: TGCGCCAGCAGCCTAGGGGCCGCGGGGTATGGCTACACCTTC. The rearrangement uses TRBV5-1 and TRBJ1-2; TRBD1 might be the D (5 bases). Per the germline V gene, CDR1 is SGHRS and CDR2 is YFSETQ. This CDR3 contains 14 residues. V dropped 4 bases and J dropped 5 bases, with 15 bases sitting between them.

This clone appeared a few times. V and J are TRBV30 and TRBJ1-1; a possible D gene is TRBD1 (5 bases). Per germline, CDR1 GTSNPN and CDR2 SVGIG (reference sequence). CDR3 size: 16 residues. V gave up 3 bases and J gave up 1 base, with 18 bases separating them. The CDR3 DNA reads TGTGCCTGGAGCAGGGTCGTTTACACCCGGAACACTGAAGCTTTCTTT. Translated, it gives CAWSRVVYTRNTEAFF.

The rearrangement joins TRBV10-3 to TRBJ1-5; tentative D call: TRBD1 (5 bases). Germline V gene data show CDR1 as ENHRY and CDR2 as SYGVKD. V lost 0 bases and J 5 bases, leaving 11 bases between the germline ends. The CDR3 is 15 residues long. As DNA, the CDR3 is TGTGCCATCAGTGAGTCAGGCGGGGGGTATCAGCCCCAGCATTTT. Residues: CAISESGGGYQPQHF.